This TCR beta chain was sequenced during a study of blood T cell repertoires in COVID-19. Original methodology: Amplification of reference gene primers provided the estimated nucleated cell counts. This table comes from immunoSEQ multiplex PCR, and its TCRdb copy is limited to in-frame clones, with some not included. V and J calls and clone size follow that table, whereas D and trimming were derived from the DNA. The sample shows hundreds of thousands of clones, 75% to 90% of them seen only once. A single count supports this clone. Participants were aged about 18 to 100 years from 20 to 30 US areas. Grouping used clinical history reported by participants in a survey and questionnaire. Recovered status applied to Cohort 3 donors who had two consecutive negative PCRs. It also applied to those with clearance or with symptom resolution. The sequencing sample was made of PBMCs or T cells enriched from blood (not recorded which). The TCR sequence derives from a man aged 30-40 years who had recovered from COVID-19.

CDR3: CASSLPGNVRGYTF. As DNA, the CDR3 is TGCGCCAGCAGCTTGCCAGGGAATGTCCGTGGCTACACCTTC. The V gene is TRBV5-1, the J gene TRBJ1-2, with D tentatively TRBD1 (5 bases). The CDR3 runs 14 residues. The germline CDR1 and CDR2 sequences are SGHRS and YFSETQ. Trimming removed 1 base at V and 7 bases at J, with 14 bases between. Filled out from reference TRBV5-1 and TRBJ1-2, the complete variable domain reads KAGVTQTPRYLIKTRGQQVTLSCSPISGHRSVSWYQQTPGQGLQFLFEYFSETQRNKGNFPGRFSGRQFSNSRSEMNVSTLELGDSALYLCASSLPGNVRGYTFGSGTRLTVV.